Following are 30 T cell receptor beta chains from one sample sequenced in a study of technical replicates of blood from a handful of donors. Produced via immunoSEQ multiplex PCR; TCRdb's table is partial and in-frame only. This sample has some 11,000 clones, with about 94% found just once. The sequenced sample was PBMCs. Receptors were obtained from a human donor in good health.

The V call is TRBV28, the J call TRBJ2-1; D unclear. There are 13 residues in the CDR3. CDR1 MDHEN and CDR2 SYDVKM come from the germline V gene. Trimming shortened V by 1 base and J by 4 bases, and 5 bases separated the two germline ends. The CDR3 nucleotides read TGTGCCAGCAGTTTATCCCCGTACAATGAGCAGTTCTTC. Translated: CASSLSPYNEQFF. Complete variable domain (other parts from reference TRBV28 and TRBJ2-1): DVKVTQSSRYLVKRTGEKVFLECVQDMDHENMFWYRQDPGLGLRLIYFSYDVKMKEKGDIPEGYSVSREKKERFSLILESASTNQTSMYLCASSLSPYNEQFFGPGTRLTVL.

The CDR3 protein is CASSLAGAMQETQYF. The CDR3 DNA follows: TGCGCCAGCAGCTTGGCAGGGGCGATGCAAGAGACCCAGTACTTC. The V and J genes are TRBV5-1 and TRBJ2-5; a weak D match, TRBD1 (6 bases). The V end was cut by 0 bases, the J end by 2 bases, with 11 bases between. Germline V gene sequence: CDR1 SGHRS, CDR2 YFSETQ. This CDR3 is built from 15 residues.

The J gene is TRBJ2-3, the V gene TRBV6-5; 12 bases match TRBD2. The V gene end was trimmed by 0 bases and the J gene end by 9 bases; junction bases not matched to a gene: 7. CDR3 length: 16 residues. CDR1 is MNHEY, CDR2 SVGAGI, per germline. CDR3 amino acids: CASSYSTSGSFGTQYF. The CDR3 DNA is TGTGCCAGCAGTTACTCGACTAGCGGGAGCTTTGGAACGCAGTATTTT.

The chain's CDR3 is CSAGGRGVQYF. In nucleotides, the CDR3 is TGCAGTGCTGGCGGGAGGGGCGTCCAGTACTTC. The chain links TRBV20-1 to TRBJ2-7; 9 positions agree with TRBD2. The CDR3 runs to 11 residues. The J segment lost 10 bases and the V segment lost 5 bases, leaving 6 bases of the junction unmatched. The V gene's germline CDR1 is DFQATT and CDR2 SNEGSKA (reference sequence).

The rearrangement joins TRBV19 to TRBJ1-2, with D perhaps matching TRBD1 (5 bases). The CDR3 runs 14 residues. CDR1 LNHDA and CDR2 SQIVND come from the germline V gene (reference sequence). The ends were cut back, 6 bases at V and 0 bases at J, with 11 bases in the middle. Here the CDR3 reads CASSPTVSNYGYTF. For the CDR3, the DNA is TGTGCCAGTAGCCCGACAGTCTCTAACTATGGCTACACCTTC.

The chain combines TRBV29-1 with TRBJ2-1; D is perhaps TRBD2 (6 bases). V was shortened by 4 bases and J by 7 bases, with 14 bases between the two germline ends. Per the germline V gene, CDR1 is SQVTM and CDR2 is ANQGSEA. The CDR3 sequence is 13 residues long. The CDR3 sequence is CSVALASRNEQFF. The CDR3 DNA sequence: TGCAGCGTTGCTCTAGCGAGTCGAAATGAGCAGTTCTTC.

This clone was detected only a few times. The chain combines TRBV30 with TRBJ2-7; D ambiguous. The CDR3 totals 16 residues. In germline, CDR1 is GTSNPN, CDR2 SVGIG (reference sequence). Trimming left V 0 bases short and J 0 bases short, with 15 bases between. The CDR3 spells CAWSVLAGKRSYEQYF. Here the CDR3 DNA reads TGTGCCTGGAGTGTATTGGCTGGCAAACGCTCCTACGAGCAGTACTTC.

V is TRBV4-2 and J is TRBJ1-4; D unclear. V shed 0 bases and J shed 7 bases, with 12 bases lying between them. This CDR3 is built from 15 residues. Germline-derived CDR1 and CDR2 are LGHNA and YNFKEQ. The chain's CDR3 is CASSQDGVVSEKLFF. The CDR3 nucleotides are TGTGCCAGCAGCCAAGACGGGGTGGTGAGTGAAAAACTGTTTTTT.

In DNA, the CDR3 is TGCGCCAGCAGCCTAAGGACTAGCGGGAGCCACCCGAACTCCTACAATGAGCAGTTCTTC. As protein: CASSLRTSGSHPNSYNEQFF. V usage is TRBV5-1 and J usage is TRBJ2-1, with TRBD2 matching 13 bases. Germline V gives CDR1 SGHRS, CDR2 YFSETQ. This CDR3 is 20 amino acids long. Losses at the gene ends were 4 bases for V and 0 bases for J; bases not matched to a gene: 13.

The DNA of the CDR3 is TGTGCCATCAGTGACACTAGCGGGTCCTACGAGCAGTACTTC. Residues: CAISDTSGSYEQYF. The chain employs TRBV10-3 and TRBJ2-7; 9 bases agree with TRBD2. CDR1 ENHRY and CDR2 SYGVKD come from the germline V gene. The V gene end was trimmed by 3 bases and the J gene end by 1 base; junction bases not matched to a gene: 1. There are 14 residues in the CDR3.

The J gene is TRBJ1-6, the V gene TRBV6-1, with 8 bases fitting TRBD1. The CDR3 totals 13 residues. Trimming at V came to 3 bases and at J to 10 bases, leaving 2 bases not matched to a gene. The germline V gene has CDR1 MNHNS and CDR2 SASEGT. DNA for the CDR3: TGTGCCAGCAGTGACGGACAGGGATCACCCCTCCACTTT. Encoded protein: CASSDGQGSPLHF.

The rearrangement links TRBV5-6 to TRBJ1-2; weak D call: TRBD1 (5 bases). Per germline, CDR1 SGHDT and CDR2 YYEEEE. The V and J ends lost 1 base and 9 bases respectively, with 13 bases between them. There are 13 residues in the CDR3. The CDR3 reads CASSLTGPGSYTF. As DNA, the CDR3 is TGTGCCAGCAGCTTGACAGGACCCGGTAGCTACACCTTC.

The rearrangement links TRBV11-3 to TRBJ2-3, with D possibly matching TRBD1 (5 bases). V was clipped by 0 bases and J by 7 bases, with 23 bases between them. CDR1 is SGHNT, CDR2 YENEEA, per germline. This CDR3 is 18 amino acids long. This chain's CDR3 is CASSLDQGGSARVNTQYF. The CDR3 DNA sequence: TGTGCCAGCAGCTTAGACCAGGGCGGTTCGGCAAGGGTGAATACGCAGTATTTT.

V is TRBV18 and J is TRBJ2-7, with D perhaps matching TRBD2 (5 bases). The CDR3 extends over 15 amino acids. Trimming left V 2 bases short and J 2 bases short, with 13 bases between. CDR1 is KGHSH and CDR2 is LQKENI in the germline V gene. CDR3 residues: CASSPGSGITYEQYF. The CDR3 DNA sequence: TGTGCCAGCTCACCAGGCAGCGGAATTACCTACGAGCAGTACTTC.

The rearrangement joins TRBV5-1 to TRBJ2-1; perhaps TRBD2 as D (6 bases). Trimming took 3 bases from V and 10 from J, leaving 14 bases between them. Germline assignment: CDR1 SGHRS and CDR2 YFSETQ. The CDR3 extends over 13 amino acids. The DNA of the CDR3 is TGCGCCAGCAGCTCGGGGGACTTCGGAGAGCAGTTCTTC. Its translation: CASSSGDFGEQFF.

This CDR3 reads CASSLSADRGQPQHF. In DNA form, the CDR3 reads TGTGCCAGCAGTTTATCCGCTGACCGGGGGCAGCCCCAGCATTTT. The J gene is TRBJ1-5, the V gene TRBV6-6, with TRBD1 as a possible D gene (5 bases). Germline CDR1 MNHNY, CDR2 SVGAGI (reference sequence). With 4 bases removed from V and 7 bases from J, the gap between germline ends came to 17 bases. The CDR3 is made up of 15 amino acids.

This chain uses TRBV15 with TRBJ2-3; 9 nucleotides match TRBD2. Losses at the gene ends were 5 bases for V and 4 bases for J; bases not matched to a gene: 10. This CDR3 spans 16 amino acids. Germline CDR1 and CDR2: LNHNV and YYDKDF (reference sequence). This CDR3 reads CATSWSLAGESDTQYF. The CDR3 nucleotides read TGTGCCACCAGCTGGTCATTAGCGGGAGAATCAGATACGCAGTATTTT.

V and J are TRBV2 and TRBJ1-5; D remains ambiguous. Between the trimmed V and J ends, which lost 8 bases and 7 bases, there was a span of 15 bases. This CDR3 contains 13 residues. Germline V gene sequence: CDR1 SNHLY, CDR2 FYNNEI. The CDR3 loop reads CASRGESVQPQHF. CDR3 coding DNA: TGTGCCAGCCGCGGCGAGAGCGTCCAGCCCCAGCATTTT. Filled out from reference TRBV2 and TRBJ1-5, the complete variable domain reads EPEVTQTPSHQVTQMGQEVILRCVPISNHLYFYWYRQILGQKVEFLVSFYNNEISEKSEIFDDQFSVERPDGSNFTLKIRSTKLEDSAMYFCASRGESVQPQHFGDGTRLSIL.

The chain recombines TRBV29-1 with TRBJ2-1, with 14 bases that match TRBD2. Trimming removed 7 bases from V and 6 bases from J; junction bases left unmatched: 17. CDR3 length: 18 residues. The germline CDR1 and CDR2 sequences are SQVTM and ANQGSEA. The DNA of the CDR3 is TGCAGCGCCGACCCTTCCTCGATGGGACTAGCGGGAGCCAATGAGCAGTTCTTC. Protein: CSADPSSMGLAGANEQFF.

V gene TRBV6-1 combines with J gene TRBJ1-2; 10 bases are shared with TRBD1. Germline-derived CDR1 and CDR2 are MNHNS and SASEGT. The CDR3 has 16 amino acids. V shed 4 bases and J 4 bases; nucleotides not matched to a gene: 9. The CDR3 is CASSVIRTGGSYGYTF. The CDR3 DNA reads as TGTGCCAGCAGTGTCATACGGACAGGGGGATCCTATGGCTACACCTTC.

The J gene is TRBJ1-1, the V gene TRBV11-2; TRBD1 matches 7 bases. The CDR3 contains 13 residues. The ends lost 1 base at V and 10 bases at J; junction bases unmatched: 6. Germline values: CDR1 SGHAT, CDR2 FQNNGV. The CDR3: CASSLVRRGRAFF. The DNA of the CDR3 is TGTGCCAGCAGCTTAGTCCGTAGGGGGCGAGCTTTCTTT.

The chain combines TRBV29-1 with TRBJ1-1, with D possibly matching TRBD1 (6 bases). The CDR3 extends over 14 amino acids. The germline V and J ends were trimmed by 5 bases and 3 bases, with 16 bases remaining between them. CDR1 is SQVTM and CDR2 is ANQGSEA in the germline V gene. The CDR3 coding sequence is TGCAGCGTTTTATACAGGGTCCCGGACACTGAAGCTTTCTTT. Translating gives CSVLYRVPDTEAFF.

This clone has more than one count but fewer than ten. V gene TRBV28 combines with J gene TRBJ1-2, with a possible D match to TRBD1 (5 bases). Germline V CDR1 and CDR2: MDHEN, SYDVKM. V lost 2 bases and J lost 4, with 11 bases in between. There are 14 residues in the CDR3. CDR3 nucleotide sequence: TGTGCCAGCAGTTTACCCGACAGTACCTATGGCTACACCTTC. Its protein product is CASSLPDSTYGYTF.

The V and J genes are TRBV10-3 and TRBJ2-1, with TRBD2 matching 10 bases. Germline V gene sequence: CDR1 ENHRY, CDR2 SYGVKD. CDR3 length equals 14 residues. The J segment lost 5 bases and the V segment lost 6 bases, leaving 4 bases of the junction unmatched. CDR3 nucleotides: TGTGCCATCAGACCGGGACTAGCGAACAATGAGCAGTTCTTC. Encoded protein: CAIRPGLANNEQFF.

J is TRBJ2-1 and V is TRBV5-4, with 10 bases lining up with TRBD2. The CDR3 spans 14 residues. Germline V gene sequence: CDR1 SGHNT, CDR2 YYREEE (reference sequence). With 2 bases clipped from V and 5 bases from J, the junction kept 1 base outside the gene matches. CDR3 sequence (DNA): TGTGCCAGCAGCTTCGGACTAGCGGACAATGAGCAGTTCTTC. This sequence encodes CASSFGLADNEQFF.

The CDR3 DNA reads as TGTGCCAGCAGCCCGGGGGGGTATCCGAACACTGAAGCTTTCTTT. Translated, it gives CASSPGGYPNTEAFF. The genes are TRBV7-9 and TRBJ1-1, with D maybe TRBD1 (5 bases). Germline lookup yields CDR1 SEHNR and CDR2 FQNEAQ (reference sequence). Deletions cut 5 bases from V and 1 base from J, with 14 bases between. CDR3 length: 15 residues.

The chain links TRBV29-1 to TRBJ1-1; possible D gene TRBD1, 6 bases. The CDR3 is 16 residues long. From germline, CDR1 is SQVTM and CDR2 ANQGSEA. Trimming cost V 7 bases and J 9 bases, with 30 bases left between them. Here the CDR3 reads CSADGEGGAGREQAFF. DNA of the CDR3: TGCAGCGCCGACGGGGAGGGGGGCGCAGGGAGAGAACAAGCTTTCTTT.

The rearrangement uses TRBV6-5 and TRBJ2-6; perhaps TRBD1 as D (6 bases). CDR1 and CDR2 from the germline V gene are MNHEY and SVGAGI. This CDR3 region has 15 residues. Trimming took 4 bases from V and 0 from J, leaving 7 bases between them. CDR3 sequence reads: CASSSGVSGANVLTF. In DNA form, the CDR3 reads TGTGCCAGCAGTTCAGGGGTCTCTGGGGCCAACGTCCTGACTTTC.

The gene calls are TRBV11-2 and TRBJ1-1; D unresolved. V lost 1 base to trimming and J lost 2 bases, with 8 bases between them. This CDR3 contains 14 residues. Germline-derived CDR1 and CDR2 are SGHAT and FQNNGV. CDR3 loop: CASSLGFTNTEAFF. The CDR3 DNA reads TGTGCCAGCAGCTTAGGCTTCACAAACACTGAAGCTTTCTTT.

V and J are TRBV19 and TRBJ2-5; maybe TRBD2 (5 bases). CDR1 LNHDA and CDR2 SQIVND come from the germline V gene (reference sequence). Trimming pared 8 bases from V and 4 bases from J, leaving 11 bases between. The CDR3 is 12 amino acids. CDR3 DNA sequence: TGTGCCAGTTCGGGTCGGGGAGAGACCCAGTACTTC. It translates to CASSGRGETQYF.